These 14 T cell receptor beta chains came from one sample sequenced in a study of blood T cell repertoires in COVID-19. Some clones are missing from TCRdb's copy, which holds only in-frame ones; the method was immunoSEQ multiplex PCR. The sample lists 65,000 to 85,000 clones, roughly 78% occurring once. The sequenced sample consisted of peripheral blood. The receptors were sampled from a woman of 80 years or more with active or convalescent COVID-19.

This chain links TRBV4-1 with TRBJ2-7; maybe TRBD1 (6 bases). Trimming stripped 1 base from V and 1 base from J, with 14 bases between. This CDR3 region has 16 residues. Germline loops: CDR1 MGHRA, CDR2 YSYEKL. CDR3 DNA sequence: TGCGCCAGCAGCCAAGGGGCGAACAGGGTTTCCTACGAGCAGTACTTC. Protein sequence: CASSQGANRVSYEQYF.

The rearrangement joins TRBV11-2 to TRBJ2-7; D unresolved. This CDR3 contains 13 residues. Trimming stripped 0 bases from V and 4 bases from J, with 7 bases between. CDR1 is SGHAT, CDR2 FQNNGV, per germline. The CDR3 bases are TGTGCCAGCAGCTTAGACACTGGTTACGAGCAGTACTTC. It is translated as CASSLDTGYEQYF.

The rearrangement joins TRBV7-9 to TRBJ2-7; 13 bases are a match to TRBD2. CDR3 size: 18 residues. V shed 4 bases, J shed 3 bases, and the junction held 12 bases outside the gene matches. Germline-derived CDR1 and CDR2 are SEHNR and FQNEAQ (reference sequence). CDR3 in amino acids: CASSSTSGRTILGYEQYF. DNA for the CDR3: TGTGCCAGCAGCTCGACTAGCGGGAGGACAATCCTCGGCTACGAGCAGTACTTC.

The table lists this clone with a count of one. The rearrangement joins TRBV7-2 to TRBJ2-1; 9 nucleotides line up with TRBD1. Losses at the gene ends were 0 bases for V and 4 bases for J; bases not matched to a gene: 7. The CDR3 sequence is 17 residues long. Germline V gives CDR1 SGHTA, CDR2 FQGNSA. CDR3 DNA: TGTGCCAGCAGCTTAGCACCAGTAGGGACAGGGTACAATGAGCAGTTCTTC. It encodes CASSLAPVGTGYNEQFF.

The J gene is TRBJ2-3, the V gene TRBV10-1, with 9 bases fitting TRBD2. The CDR3 contains 15 residues. Trimming took 3 bases from V and 4 from J; bases not matched to a gene: 5. The germline V gene encodes CDR1 WNHNN and CDR2 SYGVQD (reference sequence). As DNA, the CDR3 is TGCGCCAGCAGTGATCTTAGCGGGGGTCCAGATACGCAGTATTTT. Amino acid sequence: CASSDLSGGPDTQYF.

The chain uses TRBV19 and TRBJ1-2; D gene ambiguous. V lost 4 bases, J lost 3 bases, and 18 bases lay in between. The CDR3 spans 16 residues. CDR1 is LNHDA and CDR2 is SQIVND in the germline V gene (reference sequence). CDR3 DNA: TGTGCCAGTAGTAGAGGAATAACCAAGCACGACTATGGCTACACCTTC. It specifies CASSRGITKHDYGYTF.

The chain recombines TRBV4-1 with TRBJ2-5; 12 bases match TRBD2. V lost 3 bases and J lost 2; bases outside the gene matches: 10. CDR3 length equals 18 residues. CDR1 and CDR2 (germline): MGHRA, YSYEKL. The CDR3 loop reads CASSQGLAGLAQQETQYF. For the CDR3, the DNA is TGCGCCAGCAGCCAGGGACTAGCGGGCCTTGCACAACAAGAGACCCAGTACTTC.

This sequence joins TRBV4-2 and TRBJ2-1; 8 nucleotides match TRBD2. The CDR3 contains 15 residues. V was clipped by 8 bases and J by 3 bases; unmatched bases: 9. CDR1 is LGHNA and CDR2 is YNFKEQ in the germline V gene. The CDR3 nucleotides read TGTGCCAGCGCCAGGGGAGCGGGAGACTACAATGAGCAGTTCTTC. As protein: CASARGAGDYNEQFF.

The gene calls are TRBV9 and TRBJ1-1; D unresolved. The CDR3 runs 12 residues. Germline values: CDR1 SGDLS, CDR2 YYNGEE. V was pared by 4 bases and J by 0 bases, with 4 bases between. In DNA form, the CDR3 reads TGTGCCAGCAGCAATATGAACACTGAAGCTTTCTTT. Translated, it gives CASSNMNTEAFF.

V gene TRBV10-3 combines with J gene TRBJ2-7; D not certain. V was trimmed by 8 bases and J by 2 bases, leaving 7 bases between them. The CDR3 contains 11 residues. Germline V gene lookup returns CDR1 ENHRY and CDR2 SYGVKD. DNA for the CDR3: TGTGCCATCGGCGGAGCCTACGAGCAGTACTTC. It yields the protein CAIGGAYEQYF.

This clone was observed a single time. V and J are TRBV7-9 and TRBJ1-4; D might be TRBD1 (5 bases). Germline CDR1 is SEHNR and CDR2 is FQNEAQ (reference sequence). CDR3 size: 15 residues. The V and J ends lost 5 bases and 1 base respectively, with 11 bases between them. Here the CDR3 reads CASSKLGGTNEKLFF. The DNA for the CDR3 is TGTGCCAGCAGCAAACTGGGGGGAACTAATGAAAAACTGTTTTTT.

This chain's CDR3 is CASSASRTPLHF. CDR3 nucleotide sequence: TGTGCCAGCAGTGCCTCCAGAACACCCCTCCACTTT. The V and J genes are TRBV25-1 and TRBJ1-6; D is unresolved. V lost 4 bases, J lost 11 bases, and 9 bases lay in between. Per the germline V gene, CDR1 is MGHDK and CDR2 is SYGVNS. The CDR3 length is 12 residues.

J is TRBJ1-5 and V is TRBV28; 7 bases are a match to TRBD1. Germline CDR1 reads MDHEN; CDR2 reads SYDVKM. This CDR3 is built from 15 residues. J was trimmed by 6 bases and V by 6 bases; bases with no gene match: 11. The CDR3 region is CASSRSNDRAQPQHF. The CDR3 coding sequence is TGTGCCAGCAGCCGATCAAACGACAGGGCTCAGCCCCAGCATTTT.

V and J are TRBV7-9 and TRBJ1-4; TRBD1 is a possible D gene (6 bases). The V gene's germline CDR1 is SEHNR and CDR2 FQNEAQ (reference sequence). CDR3 length equals 15 residues. Trimming took off 5 bases at V and 4 bases at J, with 14 bases between the two ends. The CDR3 protein is CASSLRQEVNEKLFF. DNA for the CDR3: TGTGCCAGCAGCCTAAGACAGGAGGTTAATGAAAAACTGTTTTTT. The full variable domain, its missing parts supplied by reference TRBV7-9 and TRBJ1-4, is DTGVSQNPRHKITKRGQNVTFRCDPISEHNRLYWYRQTLGQGPEFLTYFQNEAQLEKSRLLSDRFSAERPKGSFSTLEIQRTEQGDSAMYLCASSLRQEVNEKLFFGSGTQLSVL.